This T cell receptor (beta chain) was identified in a study of OX40 agonist ivuxolimab in advanced cancers. The germline V and J ends were trimmed by 3 bases and 6 bases, with 8 bases remaining between them. The CDR3 extends over 12 amino acids. Germline-derived CDR1 and CDR2 are MNHNY and SVGAGI (reference sequence). With regard to this clone: Antigen: not known.

This table comes from immunoSEQ multiplex PCR, and its TCRdb copy is limited to in-frame clones, with some not included. The sample shows 20,000 to 25,000 clones, 80% to 90% of them seen only once. Blood specimens came from baseline, cycle 4 day 1, and cycle 7 day 1. Study-level points and caveats: Fewer expanded clones were found on average in CD4+ than in CD8+ T cells.

The V and J genes are TRBV6-6 and TRBJ1-1; D is ambiguous. The sample consisted of CD4+ or CD8+ T cells sorted from blood, taken in a trial of the OX40 agonist ivuxolimab. The source of this sequence is an adult with an advanced solid tumor such as melanoma, head and neck, liver or kidney cancer. CDR3 in amino acids: CASSYKYAEAFF. CDR3 in DNA: TGTGCCAGCAGTTATAAGTACGCTGAAGCTTTCTTT.